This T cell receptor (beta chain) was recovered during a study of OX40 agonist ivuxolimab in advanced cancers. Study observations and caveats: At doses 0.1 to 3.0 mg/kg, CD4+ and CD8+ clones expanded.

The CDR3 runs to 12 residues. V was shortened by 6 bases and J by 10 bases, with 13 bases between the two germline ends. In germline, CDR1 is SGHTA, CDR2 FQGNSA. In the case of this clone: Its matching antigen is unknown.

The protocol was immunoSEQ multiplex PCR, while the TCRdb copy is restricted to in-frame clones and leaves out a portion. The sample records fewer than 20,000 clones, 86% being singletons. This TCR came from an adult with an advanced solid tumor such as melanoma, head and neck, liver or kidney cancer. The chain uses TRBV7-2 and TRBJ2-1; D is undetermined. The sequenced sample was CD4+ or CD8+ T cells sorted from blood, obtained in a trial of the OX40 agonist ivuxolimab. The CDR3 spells CASRALGLEQFF. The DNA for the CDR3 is TGTGCCAGCAGAGCTCTAGGATTGGAGCAGTTCTTC.